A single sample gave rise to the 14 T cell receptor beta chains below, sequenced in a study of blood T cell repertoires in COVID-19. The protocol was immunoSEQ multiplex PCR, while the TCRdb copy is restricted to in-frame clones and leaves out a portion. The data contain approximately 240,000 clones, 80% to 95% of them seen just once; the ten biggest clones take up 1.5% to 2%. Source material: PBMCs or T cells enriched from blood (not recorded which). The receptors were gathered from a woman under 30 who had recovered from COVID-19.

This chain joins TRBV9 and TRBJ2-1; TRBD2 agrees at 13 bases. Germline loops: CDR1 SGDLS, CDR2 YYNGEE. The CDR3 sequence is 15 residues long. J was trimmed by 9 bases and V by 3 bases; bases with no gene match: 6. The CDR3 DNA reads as TGTGCCAGCAGCGGGACTAGCGGGAGTCTGGGTGAGCAGTTCTTC. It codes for CASSGTSGSLGEQFF.

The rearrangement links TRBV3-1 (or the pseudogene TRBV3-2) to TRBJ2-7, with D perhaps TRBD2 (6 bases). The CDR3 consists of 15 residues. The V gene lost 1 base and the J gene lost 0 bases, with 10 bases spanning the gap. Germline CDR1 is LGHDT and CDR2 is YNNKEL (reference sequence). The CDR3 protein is CASSQVTGSSYEQYF. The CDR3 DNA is TGTGCCAGCAGCCAAGTGACCGGGAGCTCCTACGAGCAGTACTTC.

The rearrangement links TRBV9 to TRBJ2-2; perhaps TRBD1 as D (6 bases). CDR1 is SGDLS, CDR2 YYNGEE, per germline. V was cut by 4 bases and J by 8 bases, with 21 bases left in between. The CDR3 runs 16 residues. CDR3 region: CASSTAQGPGPGELFF. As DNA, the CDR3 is TGTGCCAGCAGCACCGCTCAGGGGCCAGGCCCGGGGGAGCTGTTTTTT.

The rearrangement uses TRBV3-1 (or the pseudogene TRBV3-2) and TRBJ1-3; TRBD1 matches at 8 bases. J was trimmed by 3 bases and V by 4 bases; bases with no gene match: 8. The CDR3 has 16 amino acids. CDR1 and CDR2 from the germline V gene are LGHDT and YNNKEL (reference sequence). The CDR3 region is CASSLGTGINGNTIYF. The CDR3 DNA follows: TGTGCCAGCAGCCTAGGGACAGGAATAAATGGAAACACCATATATTTT.

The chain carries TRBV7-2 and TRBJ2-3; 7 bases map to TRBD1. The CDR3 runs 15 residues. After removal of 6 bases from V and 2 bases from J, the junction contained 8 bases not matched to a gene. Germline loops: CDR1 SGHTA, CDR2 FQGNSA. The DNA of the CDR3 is TGTGCCAGCAGTCGTCACAGGGGATCCACAGATACGCAGTATTTT. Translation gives CASSRHRGSTDTQYF.

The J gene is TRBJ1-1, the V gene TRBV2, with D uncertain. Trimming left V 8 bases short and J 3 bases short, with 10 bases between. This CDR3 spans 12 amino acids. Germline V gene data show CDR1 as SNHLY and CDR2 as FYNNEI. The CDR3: CASGAEYTEAFF. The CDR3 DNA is TGTGCCAGCGGAGCGGAGTACACTGAAGCTTTCTTT.

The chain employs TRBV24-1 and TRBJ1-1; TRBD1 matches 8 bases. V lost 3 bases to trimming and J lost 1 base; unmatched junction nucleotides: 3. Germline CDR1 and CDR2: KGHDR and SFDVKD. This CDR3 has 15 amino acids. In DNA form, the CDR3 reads TGTGCCACCAGTGATGCAGGGGGCGAGAACACTGAAGCTTTCTTT. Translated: CATSDAGGENTEAFF.

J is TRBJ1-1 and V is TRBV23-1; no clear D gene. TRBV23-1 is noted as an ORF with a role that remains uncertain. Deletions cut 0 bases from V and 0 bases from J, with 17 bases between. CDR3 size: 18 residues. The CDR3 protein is CASSQSRRRVLMNTEAFF. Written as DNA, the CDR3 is TGCGCCAGCAGTCAATCGAGGCGCCGTGTCCTCATGAACACTGAAGCTTTCTTT.

CDR3 amino acids: CASSTTTGGLDNQPQHF. CDR3 sequence (DNA): TGTGCCAGTAGTACCACGACAGGGGGGTTAGACAATCAGCCCCAGCATTTT. V usage is TRBV19 and J usage is TRBJ1-5; 9 positions agree with TRBD1. Germline V CDR1 and CDR2: LNHDA, SQIVND (reference sequence). The CDR3 has 17 amino acids. J lost 3 bases, V lost 4 bases, and 10 bases had no gene match. Filled out from reference TRBV19 and TRBJ1-5, the complete variable domain reads DGGITQSPKYLFRKEGQNVTLSCEQNLNHDAMYWYRQDPGQGLRLIYYSQIVNDFQKGDIAEGYSVSREKKESFPLTVTSAQKNPTAFYLCASSTTTGGLDNQPQHFGDGTRLSIL.

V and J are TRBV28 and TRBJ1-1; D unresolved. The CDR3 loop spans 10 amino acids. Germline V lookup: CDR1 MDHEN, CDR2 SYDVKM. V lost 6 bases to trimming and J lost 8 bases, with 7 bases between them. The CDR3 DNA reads TGTGCCAGCAGACTCACCGAAGCTTTCTTT. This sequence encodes CASRLTEAFF.

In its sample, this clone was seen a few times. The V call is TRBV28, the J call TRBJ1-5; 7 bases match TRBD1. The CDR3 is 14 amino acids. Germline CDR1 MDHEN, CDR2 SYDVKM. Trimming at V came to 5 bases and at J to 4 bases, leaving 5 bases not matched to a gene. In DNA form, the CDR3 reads TGTGCCAGCAGTGTTGCAGGGGGGAATCAGCCCCAGCATTTT. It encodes CASSVAGGNQPQHF.

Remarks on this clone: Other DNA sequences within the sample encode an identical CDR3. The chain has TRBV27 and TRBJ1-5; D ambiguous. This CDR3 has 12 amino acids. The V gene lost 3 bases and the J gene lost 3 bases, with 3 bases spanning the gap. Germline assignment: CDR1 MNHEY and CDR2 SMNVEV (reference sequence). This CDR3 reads CASSFLNQPQHF. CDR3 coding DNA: TGTGCCAGCAGTTTTCTCAATCAGCCCCAGCATTTT.

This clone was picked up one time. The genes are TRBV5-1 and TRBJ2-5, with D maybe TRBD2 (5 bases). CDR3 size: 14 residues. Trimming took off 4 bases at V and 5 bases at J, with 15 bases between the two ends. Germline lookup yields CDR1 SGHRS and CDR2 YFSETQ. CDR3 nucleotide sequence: TGCGCCAGCAGCCCCCGTATCCGAGGGGAGACCCAGTACTTC. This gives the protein CASSPRIRGETQYF.

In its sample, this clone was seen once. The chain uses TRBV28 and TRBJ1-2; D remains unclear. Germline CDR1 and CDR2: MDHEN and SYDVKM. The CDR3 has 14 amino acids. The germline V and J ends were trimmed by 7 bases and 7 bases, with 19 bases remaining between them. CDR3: CASTNPPPGSGYTF. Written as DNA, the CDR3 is TGTGCCAGCACGAACCCCCCCCCAGGTAGTGGCTACACCTTC.